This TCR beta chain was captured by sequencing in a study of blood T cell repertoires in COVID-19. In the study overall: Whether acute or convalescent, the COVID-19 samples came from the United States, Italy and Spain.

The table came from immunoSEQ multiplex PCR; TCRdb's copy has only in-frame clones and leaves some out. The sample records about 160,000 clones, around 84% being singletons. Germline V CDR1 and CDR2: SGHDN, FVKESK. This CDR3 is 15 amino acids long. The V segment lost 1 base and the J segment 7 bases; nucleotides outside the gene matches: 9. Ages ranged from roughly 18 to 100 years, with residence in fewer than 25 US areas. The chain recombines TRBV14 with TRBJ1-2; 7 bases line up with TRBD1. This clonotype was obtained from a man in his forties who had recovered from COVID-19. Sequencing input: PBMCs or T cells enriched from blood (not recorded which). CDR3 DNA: TGTGCCAGCAGCCAAGCCGACAGGGTTCGGCGTGGCTACACCTTC. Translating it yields CASSQADRVRRGYTF.